The T cell receptor (beta chain) under discussion was sequenced for a study of T cells in Graves' hyperthyroidism and ophthalmopathy. Researchers amplified the TCR beta CDR3 regions from RNA transcripts. A set of HTBI primers served as the primers for a first-round RT-PCR of the TCR CDR3. TCRdb re-called the multiplex PCR reads with MiXCR, one entry per CDR3 protein. The sample contains 530,000 or so distinct CDR3 sequences, around 22% of which appear only once. This clonotype was detected many times. Its antigen is unknown. Study findings and constraints: In validation, the model predicted ophthalmopathy. These predictions came a median roughly seven months before onset.

Any patient presenting with uncontrolled infection, other autoimmune disease, pregnancy or lactation was left out. CDR1 and CDR2 (germline): SQVTM, ANQGSEA. The CDR3 is 13 residues long. V was clipped by 4 bases and J by 2 bases, with 12 bases between them. This sequence originates from a woman aged 25 to 39 with Graves' ophthalmopathy. Specimen: blood. This chain connects TRBV29-1 to TRBJ2-7; no clear D. This chain's CDR3 is CSVVGQPTYEQYF. CDR3 nucleotide sequence: TGCAGCGTTGTAGGGCAGCCAACCTACGAGCAGTACTTC.